Given below is one T cell receptor beta chain in context. Its antigen remains unidentified. This entry is derived from a study of cytomegalovirus exposure and HLA in healthy donors. In the study overall: Samples from HLA-typed donors yielded around 79 million unique TCRs in an early data release. General study points: In vitro confirmation showed a few CMV-associated chains to be CMV antigen specific. A later examination showed that TCR association rates differed by HLA locus, with DRB1 most and HLA-C fewest.

Trimming removed 4 bases at V and 4 bases at J, with 14 bases between. The CDR3 has 15 amino acids. Germline V CDR1 and CDR2: MDHEN, SYDVKM. The study ran its PCR with 60 Vbeta and 13 Jbeta primers. How the authors handled the data: The authors later counted roughly 79 million unique TCR beta chains, 9 million to 14 million of them shared. Sequencing used immunoSEQ multiplex PCR; TCRdb keeps in-frame clones, though not all of them. D and trimming come from the DNA, and the V and J calls and clone size come from that table. The table lists over 40,000 clones, roughly nine tenths of them singletons. Sequencing was performed on PBMCs. This receptor was taken from a woman in her thirties or forties in good health and CMV-seropositive. This rearrangement joins TRBV28 to TRBJ1-5, with D perhaps matching TRBD1 (5 bases). CDR3 region: CASSSRVGGNQPQHF. The CDR3 DNA sequence: TGTGCCAGCAGTTCCAGGGTGGGAGGGAATCAGCCCCAGCATTTT.